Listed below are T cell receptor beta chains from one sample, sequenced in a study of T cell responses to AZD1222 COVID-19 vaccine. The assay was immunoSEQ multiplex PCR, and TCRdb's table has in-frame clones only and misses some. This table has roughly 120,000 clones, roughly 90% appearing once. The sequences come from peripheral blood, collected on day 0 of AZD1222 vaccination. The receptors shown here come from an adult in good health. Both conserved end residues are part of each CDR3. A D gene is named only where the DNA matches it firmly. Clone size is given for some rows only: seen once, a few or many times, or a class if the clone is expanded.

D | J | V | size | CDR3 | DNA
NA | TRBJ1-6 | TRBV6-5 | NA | CASSYRESPLHF | TGTGCCAGCAGTTACAGGGAATCACCCCTCCACTTT
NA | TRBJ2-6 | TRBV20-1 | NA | CSASQVSGANVLTF | TGCAGTGCTAGTCAGGTATCCGGGGCCAACGTCCTGACTTTC
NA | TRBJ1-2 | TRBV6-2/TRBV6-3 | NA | CASSYRDTGLYGYTF | TGTGCCAGCAGTTACAGGGACACCGGCCTCTATGGCTACACCTTC
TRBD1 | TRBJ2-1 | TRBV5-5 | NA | CASSLVRTGVRGRENEQFF | TGTGCCAGCAGCTTGGTACGGACAGGGGTTCGAGGGCGCGAGAATGAGCAGTTCTTC
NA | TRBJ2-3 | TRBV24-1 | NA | CATSDRGRGTDTQYF | TGTGCCACCAGTGATCGGGGGCGGGGCACAGATACGCAGTATTTT
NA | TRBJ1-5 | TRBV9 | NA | CASSVGSNSNQPQHF | TGTGCCAGCAGCGTAGGAAGCAATAGCAATCAGCCCCAGCATTTT
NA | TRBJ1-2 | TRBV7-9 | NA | CASLKTGTYGYTF | TGTGCCAGTCTAAAGACCGGGACCTATGGCTACACCTTC
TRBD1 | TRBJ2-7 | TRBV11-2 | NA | CASSLGGTGAYEQYF | TGTGCCAGCAGCTTGGGGGGGACAGGGGCCTACGAGCAGTACTTC
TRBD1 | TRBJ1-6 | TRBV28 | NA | CASETTGEGVAPLHF | TGTGCCAGCGAGACGACAGGGGAGGGGGTTGCACCCCTCCACTTT
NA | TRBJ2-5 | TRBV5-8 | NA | CASSFPQLETQYF | TGTGCCAGCAGCTTCCCCCAACTAGAGACCCAGTACTTC
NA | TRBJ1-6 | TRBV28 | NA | CASSTGIRGGFQDSPLHF | TGTGCCAGCAGTACTGGGATCAGGGGCGGATTTCAGGATTCACCCCTCCACTTT
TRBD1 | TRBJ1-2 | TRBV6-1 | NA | CASSESTGYGYTF | TGTGCCAGCAGTGAATCGACAGGGTATGGCTACACCTTC
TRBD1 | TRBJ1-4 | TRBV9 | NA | CASSSPDRGQVEKLFF | TGTGCCAGCAGCTCCCCGGACAGGGGGCAGGTTGAAAAACTGTTTTTT
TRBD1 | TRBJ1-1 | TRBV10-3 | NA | CAISGKQGAVTEAFF | TGTGCCATCAGCGGTAAACAGGGGGCCGTCACTGAAGCTTTCTTT
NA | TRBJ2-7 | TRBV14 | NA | CASSQDVGASEQYF | TGTGCCAGCAGCCAAGATGTCGGGGCGAGCGAGCAGTACTTC
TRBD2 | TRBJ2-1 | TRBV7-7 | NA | CASSAGLAGAREQFF | TGTGCTAGCAGCGCGGGACTAGCGGGGGCGAGGGAGCAGTTCTTC
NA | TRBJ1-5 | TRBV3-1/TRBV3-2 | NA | CASSQEGGGQPQHF | TGTGCCAGCAGCCAAGAAGGTGGAGGTCAGCCCCAGCATTTT
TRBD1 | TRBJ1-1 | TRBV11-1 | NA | CASSRTGTGSTEAFF | TGTGCCAGCAGCCGTACCGGGACAGGGAGCACTGAAGCTTTCTTT
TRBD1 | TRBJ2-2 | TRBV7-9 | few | CASNPTGLATGELFF | TGTGCCAGCAACCCGACAGGGTTGGCCACCGGGGAGCTGTTTTTT
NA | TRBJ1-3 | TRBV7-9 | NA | CASDLGIGVGDTIYF | TGTGCCAGCGACTTGGGTATAGGGGTCGGAGACACCATATATTTT
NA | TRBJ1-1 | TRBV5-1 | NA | CASSLASNTEAFF | TGCGCCAGCAGCTTGGCCTCTAACACTGAAGCTTTCTTT
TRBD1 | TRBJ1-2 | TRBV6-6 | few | CATTNRDSHYGYTF | TGTGCCACCACAAACCGGGACAGCCACTATGGCTACACCTTC
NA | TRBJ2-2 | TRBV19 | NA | CASTPPQMGFVGELFF | TGTGCCAGTACCCCACCCCAGATGGGATTTGTGGGGGAGCTGTTTTTT
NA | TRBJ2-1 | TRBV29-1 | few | CSVGGGSKNEQFF | TGCAGCGTTGGGGGGGGCAGTAAGAATGAGCAGTTCTTC